This T cell receptor beta chain emerged from a study of PD-1 blockade in classical Hodgkin lymphoma. Regarding the study as a whole: Among the patients, those starting nivolumab under 1 year after ASCT were excluded. Causes of the repertoire differences remain undefined, possibly disease activity or prior therapy.

Every patient experienced relapse after autologous stem cell transplantation, and brentuximab vedotin exposure varied. Note on this clone: Its specificity is unknown. This specimen includes other DNA sequences encoding the same CDR3.

This CDR3 is built from 14 residues. The germline gives CDR1 SNHLY, CDR2 FYNNEI. Trimming cost V 8 bases and J 5 bases, with 16 bases left between them. The table came from immunoSEQ multiplex PCR; TCRdb's copy has only in-frame clones and leaves some out. Among 55,000 to 80,000 clones listed, 70% to 90% were seen once. The rearrangement links TRBV2 to TRBJ1-5, with D perhaps TRBD1 (5 bases). This TCR derives from a human donor with classical Hodgkin lymphoma. Sequences were derived from peripheral blood mononuclear cells (PBMCs), sampled at baseline. The CDR3 coding sequence is TGTGCCAGCGTACCTCAGGGAGTTCATCAGCCCCAGCATTTT. Its translation is CASVPQGVHQPQHF.